Described below is a single T cell receptor (beta chain) sequence and its context. Its antigen specificity is not known. No much larger clone is present one base from it, and per-base qualities are unavailable. Libraries were constructed by the immunoSEQ multiplex PCR assay. For the multiplex PCR, a mixture combining 60 forward primers for TCR Vbeta segments and 13 reverse primers for TCR Jbeta segments was used. The CDR3 region of rearranged TCR beta genes was amplified from genomic DNA by a multiplex PCR assay. On the Illumina HiSeq System, the amplified TCR beta libraries were sequenced as 87-base-pair reads. As for the original processing: A later analysis counted tens of millions of unique TCR beta chains across the 600 to 850 repertoires, and 9.5 million to 11 million of these chains were shared by at least two donors. Raw reads were error-corrected and collapsed into unique sequences by a nearest-neighbor algorithm in which closely related sequences were merged to remove PCR and sequencing errors. CDR3 sequences were aligned to IMGT reference sequences to assign V, D and J gene segments. For a sequence to be retained, at least a six-nucleotide match to both a V gene segment and a J gene segment was required. A rearrangement was called productive if the CDR3 had no stop codons and remained in frame with V and J, and every other rearrangement was called non-productive. Following IMGT convention, CDR3 was defined as the stretch from the second conserved V-encoded cysteine to the conserved J-encoded phenylalanine. In an earlier analysis of around 570 of the donors, sequences lacking an unambiguous match to a single V gene segment were excluded. An earlier analysis of several hundred of the donors called V segments functional above 56.7% productive rearrangements and segregating when the between-donor standard deviation exceeded 5%. A statistical classification framework was developed to diagnose cytomegalovirus status using the catalog of TCR beta chain sequences. A later analysis assigned V and J genes by comparing TCR nucleotide sequences with IMGT/GENE-DB human TR gene sequences. In a later analysis, CDR3 sequences and most-parsimonious VDJ recombination scenarios were assigned using the TCRdist pipeline. In a later analysis, each TCR beta chain was defined by its CDR3 amino acid sequence together with its V-gene family, and reads without a unique V-gene family were excluded. In a later analysis, several hundred highly shared, low-generation-probability nucleotide sequences were removed to address suspected cross-contamination and a sequencing artifact. In a later analysis, a clonal expansion index was calculated for each public chain from normalized within-repertoire ranks of inferred template counts. In a later analysis, generation probabilities were computed using a VDJ recombination model fitted to out-of-frame rearrangements, and the results were checked against IGoR. A later analysis scored TCR-TCR, TCR-HLA and TCR-CMV co-occurrence with hypergeometric tests, applying a repertoire-size bias correction to TCR pairs. A later analysis estimated false discovery rates by permuting HLA or CMV assignments 20 times. In a later analysis, co-occurring TCRs were grouped using DBSCAN, with TCRdist sequence similarity added in when clustering inside HLA-allele-positive subsets. Repertoires with fewer than 30,000 or more than 120,000 public chains were left out of co-occurrence clustering, as were five repertoires with anomalous nucleotide sharing. TCRdb holds this immuneACCESS table with in-frame rearrangements only. Some clones are missing; in checked studies, unresolved V genes explain under half, and the rest has no known cause. V and J calls and clone size follow that table, whereas D and trimming were derived from the DNA. The table for this sample lists approximately 120,000 clones; 70% to 80% of them were counted only once. The top ten constitute less than 9.5% of the sample.

CDR1 and CDR2, looked up from the germline V gene (reference sequence), are SGHNT and YYREEE. V is pruned by 4 bases and J by 4 bases, leaving 8 bases of the junction without a gene match. The cysteine opens and the phenylalanine closes a CDR3 of 17 amino acids. Only the CDR3 region is kept as DNA, spanning 51 bases read in frame from base 1. The sample is drawn from a study of cytomegalovirus exposure and HLA in healthy donors (dated 2017 in TCRdb). As for the study more broadly: According to an earlier analysis of a few hundred of the donors, about 190 million T cells yielded over 90 million unique TCR beta sequences and 250 to 350 Gb of sequence data. Roughly 300 gigabases of sequencing data and around 85 million unique TCR sequences made up an early release that covered approximately 650 HLA-typed donors. Among the roughly 400 genotyped donors, approximately 81% belonged to the genetic ancestry cluster associated with self-reported Caucasian donors. The study aimed to test whether cataloging public T cell receptors could reveal signatures of past pathogen exposure. The study profiled the T cell repertoires of more than 500 subjects by immunosequencing and related them to cytomegalovirus serostatus. Along with the approximately 670-subject first cohort, a separate validation cohort of over a hundred different subjects was used. The study combined high-throughput TCR immunosequencing, statistical association of individual TCRs with disease status, and machine learning to predict cytomegalovirus infection status. In a later analysis, previously published TCR beta repertoires from several hundred donors were re-analyzed and high-resolution HLA genotyping was added so that TCR occurrence patterns could be studied. Rather than drawing on any new phenotypic data, the later analysis identified candidate immune exposures from TCR beta sequences and the way those sequences occurred across donors. An earlier analysis of 587 of the donors used high-throughput TCR beta sequencing to judge whether each TCR beta V gene segment behaved as functional or pseudogenic. Alongside the repertoire data, information on donor age, sex, ethnicity and CMV serostatus was compiled. A later genetic analysis took genome-wide SNP genotypes for about 55% of the 666 donors and used that subset as a discovery cohort. Every discovery cohort repertoire had been produced on one sequencing platform. HLA typing included class I and class II loci at four-digit resolution. Typing coverage differed by locus: A, B, C, DRB1 and DQB1 were typed in about 629-630 donors, DQA1 in around 500, DPA1 in roughly 590, and DPB1 in 472. Because of strong linkage in the cohort, a few DR-DQ haplotypes were treated as single units for association and clustering. Among 398 genotyped donors of the cohort, an average of roughly 230,000 unique TCR beta nucleotide sequences was sequenced per donor, of which roughly 17% were non-productive.

Here is what the overall study found, with its caveats: In a later analysis, TCR association rates were found to vary across HLA loci, with the most associated TCRs seen for DRB1 alleles and the fewest for HLA-C alleles. Most TCR sequences were observed very rarely across donors, whereas some public TCRs were present in many individuals. Strong co-occurrence of HLA alleles, especially DR and DQ, made assigning TCR associations to individual alleles difficult. In a later genetic analysis, fewer N-insertions in productive TCRs were reported among donors in an Asian-associated ancestry cluster than the approximately 670-donor mean. The study listed around 160 TCR beta chains as associated with cytomegalovirus. Over 15 rarely observed V segments, including chromosome 9 orphons, were excluded from the earlier analysis of about 500 of the donors because counts were too low. The presence/absence analyses assumed that sequencing depth was roughly uniform across donors, and that assumption may not be true. Broadly in line with IMGT annotations, most TCR beta V segments showed up in productive rearrangements about 87% or about 30% of the time in an earlier analysis of around 550 of the donors. Because some donors lacked HLA typing at each locus, the association tests relied only on the typed subset. A cluster of highly shared sequence variants was judged likely to represent a technical artifact of the sequencing pipeline. Linkage disequilibrium might explain the correlated functional status among segregating V segments, but an unknown experimental factor could not be ruled out. Specific HLA alleles were associated with over 15,000 TCR beta sequences at a false discovery rate of 0.05 in a later analysis. The authors suggested that the approach could potentially be extended to other disease states and immunological phenotypes. A further reported finding was that TCR beta sequences accurately predicted the HLA-A and HLA-B alleles for most subjects in the first cohort. In a later genetic analysis, a missense DCLRE1C variant was associated with V-gene and J-gene trimming of TCR beta chains, and the association was replicated in an independent cohort. Immune exposure information for the cohort was limited to CMV serostatus. In this cohort, only TCR beta chains were sequenced, and detectable features were limited by the absence of alpha or paired-chain data. Compared with equally common non-associated chains, HLA-associated TCR beta chains in a later analysis were more clonally expanded and had lower generation probabilities. In vitro tests confirmed that a few of the cytomegalovirus-associated TCR beta chains recognize cytomegalovirus antigens. Some IMGT-functional V segments, including TRBV6-2 and TRBV6-3, could not be told apart with the 87-base-pair reads, so those segments were excluded. Most CMV-associated TCR beta chains appeared to be HLA-restricted in a later analysis, and the HLA associations seemed to be driven largely by CMV exposure. A later analysis reported that several top co-occurrence clusters appeared linked to parvovirus B19, influenza, CMV and Epstein-Barr virus. The classifier was reported to diagnose cytomegalovirus status with high specificity and sensitivity in both the original cohort and the validation cohort.

The cohort was made up of about 670 healthy bone marrow donors. All cohort members were sampled while nominally healthy, although unrecorded immune exposures were likely present. The donor was CMV seropositive and was included in the group of 250 to 350 seropositive cohort members. Each donor provided a peripheral blood sample, and peripheral blood mononuclear cells were used for TCR beta sequencing. Genomic DNA extraction from the blood cell samples was performed with the Qiagen DNeasy Blood Extraction Kit. Sequenced sample: PBMCs. This receptor was identified in a woman in her fifties or sixties in good health and CMV-seropositive. Recombination linked TRBV5-4 to TRBJ2-5, with 15 junctional bases fitting TRBD2. The CDR3 protein sequence reads: CASSPGLAGGIRETQYF. In nucleotide form, the sequence is TGTGCCAGCAGCCCCGGACTAGCGGGGGGGATAAGAGAGACCCAGTACTTC.